The next 7 T cell receptor beta chains were all read from a single sample in a study of blood T cell repertoires in COVID-19 (TCRdb year 2020). The method behind the library was the immunoSEQ multiplex PCR assay. TCRdb took this table from immuneACCESS and kept in-frame rearrangements with V and J called. Such tables lack part of the clones; where checked against another copy, unresolved V genes explain under half of the gap, and the rest is unexplained. In all, the sample holds approximately 190,000 clones, and around four fifths of those were seen once. Of the sample, about 6.9% is held by the ten largest clones. The specimen sequenced was peripheral blood. These TCRs come from a human donor with acute or convalescent COVID-19. The donor label of this sample is uncertain.

The rearrangement links TRBV19 to TRBJ2-2, with 11 bases matching TRBD2. The ends lost 3 bases at V and 3 bases at J; junction bases unmatched: 6. The CDR3 is 17 amino acids. Germline V CDR1 and CDR2: LNHDA, SQIVND (reference sequence). The CDR3 loop reads CASSMELAGAYTGELFF. CDR3 coding DNA: TGTGCCAGTAGTATGGAACTAGCGGGAGCCTACACCGGGGAGCTGTTTTTT.

This clone was recorded once. The genes are TRBV7-9 and TRBJ2-3; D may be TRBD2 (5 bases). Trimming stripped 5 bases from V and 1 base from J, with 13 bases between. Germline V lookup: CDR1 SEHNR, CDR2 FQNEAQ (reference sequence). The CDR3 runs to 15 residues. The CDR3: CASSPPGLRTDTQYF. CDR3 nucleotides: TGTGCCAGCAGCCCTCCCGGACTGCGCACAGATACGCAGTATTTT. Supplemented by reference TRBV7-9 and TRBJ2-3, the full variable domain reads DTGVSQNPRHKITKRGQNVTFRCDPISEHNRLYWYRQTLGQGPEFLTYFQNEAQLEKSRLLSDRFSAERPKGSFSTLEIQRTEQGDSAMYLCASSPPGLRTDTQYFGPGTRLTVL.

The chain combines TRBV19 with TRBJ2-5; 9 bases match TRBD1. The CDR3 totals 16 residues. The trim removed 1 base at V and 5 bases at J, leaving 8 bases unmatched. Germline V gene lookup returns CDR1 LNHDA and CDR2 SQIVND (reference sequence). CDR3 protein: CASSIGLGTGLETQYF. In DNA, the CDR3 is TGTGCCAGTAGTATAGGTCTCGGGACAGGGTTGGAGACCCAGTACTTC.

This clone has more than one count but fewer than ten. J is TRBJ2-7 and V is TRBV4-1; 8 bases map to TRBD2. The CDR3 totals 15 residues. The ends lost 4 bases at V and 6 bases at J; junction bases unmatched: 11. CDR1 MGHRA and CDR2 YSYEKL come from the germline V gene. The CDR3 DNA is TGCGCCAGCAGCCTCGCGCCGGGAGGGATATCCGAGCAGTACTTC. Protein product: CASSLAPGGISEQYF.

The rearrangement uses TRBV27 and TRBJ1-5, with 8 bases identical to TRBD1. Germline V CDR1 and CDR2: MNHEY, SMNVEV (reference sequence). V gave up 5 bases and J gave up 4 bases; unmatched junction bases: 7. The CDR3 length is 15 residues. The CDR3 here is CASSANRGLNQPQHF. The CDR3 bases are TGTGCCAGCAGTGCAAACAGGGGGTTGAATCAGCCCCAGCATTTT.

The chain employs TRBV7-9 and TRBJ1-1; no clear D. Germline-derived CDR1 and CDR2 are SEHNR and FQNEAQ (reference sequence). The CDR3 runs to 13 residues. Trimming cost V 0 bases and J 1 base, with 3 bases left between them. This chain's CDR3 is CASSLAKNTEAFF. CDR3 bases: TGTGCCAGCAGCTTAGCTAAGAACACTGAAGCTTTCTTT.

With respect to this clone: The sample holds other DNA sequences that translate to the same CDR3. V gene TRBV10-3 combines with J gene TRBJ1-5; possibly TRBD1 for D (5 bases). With 0 bases removed from V and 7 bases from J, the gap between germline ends came to 13 bases. Per the germline V gene, CDR1 is ENHRY and CDR2 is SYGVKD. The CDR3 loop spans 15 amino acids. The CDR3 nucleotides read TGTGCCATCAGTGAGTCGGACGTTGGGGGGCAGCCCCAGCATTTT. It translates to CAISESDVGGQPQHF.